The entry below gives a single TCR beta chain sequence along with its context. The sample belongs to a study of CD8 T cells in Susac syndrome. An input of roughly 0.5 to 1 ug of RNA was subjected to reverse transcription using random hexamers. Amplification of TCR beta CDR3 used immunoSEQ multiplex PCR across 54 Vbeta and 13 Jbeta. TCRdb used MiXCR to reprocess the immunoSEQ multiplex PCR reads, holding one entry per CDR3 protein. The data hold approximately 140,000 distinct CDR3 sequences, with 94% observed a single time. The receptor was isolated from a human donor in good health. Sequenced material: CD8+ T cells from PBMCs.

The DNA of the CDR3 is TGTGCCAGTGGGGGACAGGAGTACACCGGGGAGCTGTTTTTT. Its protein product is CASGGQEYTGELFF. The chain joins TRBV19 to TRBJ2-2, with TRBD1 matching 8 bases. J was trimmed by 3 bases and V by 8 bases; bases with no gene match: 5. Per the germline V gene, CDR1 is LNHDA and CDR2 is SQIVND (reference sequence). This CDR3 contains 14 residues.